This T cell receptor beta chain was recovered during a study of T cell repertoires in cytomegalovirus infection. Study in general: Through public TCR beta signatures, both CMV infection and matching HLA type were indicated. Study results and caveats: CMV-specific TCR beta clonotypes restricted by HLA-C were the ones dominating the ex vivo response.

The CDR3 loop spans 14 amino acids. Per germline, CDR1 SQVTM and CDR2 ANQGSEA. V lost 8 bases, J lost 0 bases, and 5 bases stayed unmatched. TCRdb processed the reads anew with MiXCR; each CDR3 protein has one entry. Among 630,000 or so distinct CDR3 sequences listed, 24% were seen once. This clonotype was observed a few times. Its antigen is not identified. The chain uses TRBV29-1 and TRBJ2-3; 10 bases align to TRBD2. Sequenced: CD8+ T cells from PBMCs. The TCR comes from a human donor in good health (CMV status not recorded). Some clones in this sample may be carry-over from other donors' samples. In DNA, the CDR3 is TGCAGCATCCTAGCGGGGGCCAGCACAGATACGCAGTATTTT. It is translated as CSILAGASTDTQYF.